Listed below are T cell receptor beta chains from one sample, sequenced in a study of blood T cell repertoires in COVID-19. The protocol was immunoSEQ multiplex PCR, while the TCRdb copy is restricted to in-frame clones and leaves out a portion. Among approximately 120,000 clones listed, 86% were seen once. What was sequenced was peripheral blood. These receptors originate from a woman aged 45-60 years who had recovered from COVID-19. Both conserved end residues are part of each CDR3. D genes are given only for firm matches. The listing skips clone size in some rows; elsewhere it reads once, few, many or a size class.

>NA|NA|TRBJ1-2|TRBV6-5
CASSYSPGRSNYGYTF
TGTGCCAGCAGTTACTCGCCTGGCCGGAGCAACTATGGCTACACCTTC
>TRBD1|NA|TRBJ2-7|TRBV9
CASGQGIEQYF
TGTGCCAGCGGACAGGGGATCGAGCAGTACTTC
>NA|NA|TRBJ1-6|TRBV5-1
CASSAQGNNSPLHF
TGCGCCAGCAGCGCACAGGGAAATAATTCACCCCTCCACTTT
>TRBD1|NA|TRBJ2-1|TRBV7-7
CASSSGTGRSDEQFF
TGTGCCAGCAGCTCCGGGACAGGCCGCTCGGATGAGCAGTTCTTC
>TRBD2|NA|TRBJ2-1|TRBV11-2
CASSLAGTYNEQFF
TGTGCCAGCAGCCTAGCGGGGACCTACAATGAGCAGTTCTTC
>NA|NA|TRBJ1-1|TRBV4-3
CASSQTDRNTEAFF
TGCGCCAGCAGCCAGACAGACAGGAACACTGAAGCTTTCTTT
>NA|NA|TRBJ2-5|TRBV5-8
CASSLRVKETQYF
TGTGCCAGTAGCTTGCGAGTTAAAGAGACCCAGTACTTC
>TRBD1|NA|TRBJ1-4|TRBV3-1/TRBV3-2
CASSQGTGNEKLFF
TGTGCCAGCAGCCAAGGGACAGGGAATGAAAAACTGTTTTTT
>TRBD2|NA|TRBJ2-5|TRBV15
CATSRAPSGQETQYF
TGTGCCACCAGCAGAGCCCCTAGCGGACAAGAGACCCAGTACTTC
>TRBD1|NA|TRBJ1-3|TRBV12-5
CASGQGQASGNTIYF
TGTGCTAGTGGCCAGGGACAGGCCTCTGGAAACACCATATATTTT
>TRBD1|NA|TRBJ1-6|TRBV5-1
CASWDSYNSPLHF
TGCGCCAGCTGGGACAGCTATAATTCACCCCTCCACTTT
>TRBD1|NA|TRBJ1-2|TRBV5-4
CASSHGQGWDYGYTF
TGTGCCAGCAGCCACGGACAGGGTTGGGACTATGGCTACACCTTC
>NA|NA|TRBJ2-2|TRBV11-1
CASSKRGTGELFF
TGTGCCAGCAGCAAACGGGGTACCGGGGAGCTGTTTTTT
>TRBD1|few|TRBJ1-1|TRBV19
CASRRDRGNMNTEAFF
TGTGCCAGTAGAAGGGACAGGGGGAATATGAACACTGAAGCTTTCTTT
>NA|NA|TRBJ2-7|TRBV27
CASSLSENSYEQYF
TGTGCCAGCAGTTTATCCGAGAACTCCTACGAGCAGTACTTC
>NA|NA|TRBJ1-4|TRBV11-3
CASSLAFVETNEKLFF
TGTGCCAGCAGCTTAGCCTTCGTTGAGACTAATGAAAAACTGTTTTTT
>NA|NA|TRBJ1-5|TRBV6-1
CASSDRGRNQPQHF
TGTGCCAGCAGTGACAGGGGTAGGAATCAGCCCCAGCATTTT
>NA|NA|TRBJ1-1|TRBV15
CATSRSPGGITEAFF
TGTGCCACCAGCAGGTCTCCGGGAGGGATCACTGAAGCTTTCTTT
>NA|NA|TRBJ2-5|TRBV5-1
CASSLVTQETQYF
TGCGCCAGCAGCTTGGTTACTCAAGAGACCCAGTACTTC
>TRBD1|few|TRBJ1-2|TRBV6-5
CASRRDRYGYTF
TGTGCCAGCAGGAGGGACAGATATGGCTACACCTTC
>NA|few|TRBJ1-1|TRBV4-1
CASSQAGSNTEAFF
TGCGCCAGCAGCCAAGCCGGGTCGAACACTGAAGCTTTCTTT
>TRBD1|NA|TRBJ2-1|TRBV7-8
CASSFEGQGHNEQFF
TGTGCCAGCAGCTTCGAGGGACAGGGGCACAATGAGCAGTTCTTC
>NA|NA|TRBJ2-7|TRBV6-1
CASSEGLSYEQYF
TGTGCCAGCAGTGAGGGACTCTCCTACGAGCAGTACTTC
>NA|NA|TRBJ2-2|TRBV6-4
CASSPSAIQGRDTGELFF
TGTGCCAGCAGTCCCTCGGCTATACAGGGACGGGACACCGGGGAGCTGTTTTTT